The rows below give T cell receptor beta chains drawn from one sample of a study of human T cells and chemical hapten exposure. MiXCR, run by TCRdb on the RACE reads, gives a single entry per CDR3 protein. The profile covers about 160,000 distinct CDR3 sequences, with around 30% appearing a single time and under 2.5% taken by the ten largest. This sample comprised whole blood, obtained in connection with sensitization to the hapten diphenylcyclopropenone (DPC). The receptor set was obtained from a woman between 18 and 30 years old with alopecia areata. Some clones in this sample may be carry-over from other donors' samples. CDR3s include the opening cysteine and the closing phenylalanine or tryptophan. The D gene is left open where the match is weak. Size is omitted from some rows. Given values are once, few, many or a class for expanded clones.

TRBV10-3	-	TRBJ2-3	-	CAISGSIPPSYGEVTDTQYF	TGTGCCATCAGTGGCTCTATTCCACCTTCGTACGGGGAGGTGACAGATACGCAGTATTTT
TRBV25-1	TRBD1	TRBJ1-2	-	CASSELRTGVNGYTF	TGTGCCAGCAGTGAACTCCGGACAGGGGTGAATGGCTACACCTTC
TRBV7-2	TRBD1	TRBJ2-2	few	CASIWDRGSGELFF	TGTGCCAGCATCTGGGACAGGGGGTCCGGGGAGCTGTTTTTT
TRBV7-9	-	TRBJ2-5	few	CASSVAGIQETQYF	TGTGCCAGCAGCGTTGCGGGAATTCAAGAGACCCAGTACTTC
TRBV7-3	-	TRBJ2-2	few	CASSSSAVRAVGELFF	TGTGCCAGCAGCTCCAGTGCCGTAAGGGCGGTCGGGGAGCTGTTTTTT
TRBV13	-	TRBJ2-1	-	CATKRGSSSYNEQFF	TGTGCCACCAAAAGGGGTTCGAGCTCCTACAATGAGCAGTTCTTC
TRBV7-2	-	TRBJ2-5	-	CASGGAVLETQYF	TGTGCCAGCGGGGGGGCAGTTCTGGAGACCCAGTACTTC
TRBV27	-	TRBJ1-2	many	CASSLRENYGYTF	TGTGCCAGCAGTTTAAGGGAAAACTATGGCTACACCTTC
TRBV24-1	-	TRBJ2-2	few	CATSDPGGSAYAGELFF	TGTGCCACCAGTGACCCAGGAGGTAGCGCGTACGCCGGGGAGCTGTTTTTT
TRBV7-2	TRBD1	TRBJ2-7	-	CASSTAGTVNEQYF	TGTGCCAGCAGTACAGCCGGGACAGTGAATGAGCAGTACTTC
TRBV7-2	-	TRBJ1-3	-	CASSLARQGINTIYF	TGTGCCAGCAGCCTAGCCCGCCAGGGTATAAACACCATATATTTT
TRBV9	-	TRBJ2-6	many	CASSVGGARILSGANVLTF	TGTGCCAGCAGCGTAGGGGGAGCCAGAATCCTATCTGGGGCCAACGTCCTGACTTTC
TRBV4-1	-	TRBJ2-7	few	CASSQERICHEQYF	TGCGCCAGCAGCCAAGAGCGTATCTGCCACGAGCAGTACTTC
TRBV30	-	TRBJ1-2	many	CAWIHSNYGYTF	TGTGCCTGGATTCACTCTAACTATGGCTACACCTTC
TRBV7-9	-	TRBJ1-6	-	CASSHDSAYNSPLHF	TGTGCCAGCAGCCACGACAGCGCTTATAATTCACCCCTCCACTTT
TRBV4-3	-	TRBJ1-6	-	CASSQSIFGSGSYNSPLHF	TGCGCCAGCAGCCAATCTATTTTTGGGTCAGGGTCCTATAATTCACCCCTCCACTTT
TRBV10-3	-	TRBJ1-5	-	CAISGGGSNQPQHF	TGTGCCATCTCGGGAGGGGGGAGCAATCAGCCCCAGCATTTT
TRBV29-1	TRBD1	TRBJ1-2	-	CSGWTGGAIYGYTF	TGCAGCGGGTGGACAGGGGGCGCAATTTATGGCTACACCTTC
TRBV7-9	-	TRBJ1-5	few	CASSLASGDQPQHF	TGTGCCAGCAGCTTAGCCAGTGGGGATCAGCCCCAGCATTTT
TRBV4-3	-	TRBJ2-3	once	CASTQGQTHTDTQYF	TGCGCCAGCACCCAGGGACAAACCCACACAGATACGCAGTATTTT
TRBV21-1	-	TRBJ2-7	-	CASSRKWAVSSYEQYF	TGTGCCAGCAGCCGAAAGTGGGCGGTCAGCTCCTACGAGCAGTACTTC
TRBV7-9	TRBD2	TRBJ2-1	few	CASSLLAGGLRDEQFF	TGTGCCAGCAGCTTACTAGCGGGAGGGCTACGGGATGAGCAGTTCTTC
TRBV12-3/TRBV12-4	-	TRBJ1-5	few	CASRQGNQPQHF	TGTGCCAGCAGACAGGGTAATCAGCCCCAGCATTTT
TRBV11-1	-	TRBJ2-7	few	CASSLLRTYEQYF	TGTGCCAGCAGCTTACTGCGTACCTACGAGCAGTACTTC
TRBV6-5	-	TRBJ1-1	few	CASSYSWIGTGRGTEAFF	TGTGCCAGCAGTTACTCGTGGATAGGAACGGGTAGGGGCACTGAAGCTTTCTTT
TRBV24-1	-	TRBJ2-3	-	CATSDPLRAGVDTQYF	TGTGCCACCAGTGATCCCCTGAGGGCAGGGGTAGATACGCAGTATTTT
TRBV7-2	-	TRBJ1-5	-	CASSSPNQPQHF	TGTGCCAGCAGCTCCCCGAATCAGCCCCAGCATTTT
TRBV6-5	TRBD2	TRBJ2-7	few	CASSYREGTYEQYF	TGTGCCAGCAGTTACCGGGAGGGCACCTACGAGCAGTACTTC
TRBV29-1	-	TRBJ1-1	few	CSVVWVENTEAFF	TGCAGCGTTGTTTGGGTGGAGAACACTGAAGCTTTCTTT
TRBV9	-	TRBJ2-1	-	CASSVGSNEQFF	TGTGCCAGCAGCGTGGGTAGCAATGAGCAGTTCTTC
TRBV20-1	-	TRBJ2-7	few	CSARSGLGEQYF	TGCAGTGCTAGATCGGGTCTGGGCGAGCAGTACTTC
TRBV7-9	-	TRBJ2-7	-	CASEAPGSYEQYF	TGTGCCAGCGAAGCCCCCGGCTCCTACGAGCAGTACTTC
TRBV20-1	-	TRBJ1-2	few	CSARVGGDGYTF	TGCAGTGCTAGAGTTGGAGGCGATGGCTACACCTTC
TRBV29-1	TRBD1	TRBJ1-5	few	CSVGQGIGQPQHF	TGCAGCGTCGGACAGGGCATAGGACAGCCCCAGCATTTT
TRBV6-5	-	TRBJ1-1	-	CASSYLAGTPAFF	TGTGCCAGCAGTTACTTGGCGGGGACTCCTGCTTTCTTT
TRBV6-5	TRBD1	TRBJ2-2	-	CASQGATGELFF	TGTGCCAGCCAGGGGGCCACCGGGGAGCTGTTTTTT
TRBV6-1	-	TRBJ2-7	-	CASSTLIAYDQYF	TGTGCCAGCAGTACATTAATTGCCTACGATCAGTACTTC
TRBV7-2	-	TRBJ1-4	few	CASSLAGDREKLFF	TGTGCCAGCAGCTTAGCAGGGGATCGGGAAAAACTGTTTTTT
TRBV7-8	TRBD2	TRBJ2-1	-	CASSMTSGAYNEQFF	TGTGCCAGCAGCATGACTAGCGGGGCTTACAATGAGCAGTTCTTC
TRBV7-9	-	TRBJ2-7	-	CASSSDGLSGYEQYF	TGTGCCAGCAGTTCGGACGGACTCTCGGGGTACGAGCAGTACTTC
TRBV11-2	TRBD1	TRBJ2-3	-	CASSLFDRGGTDTQYF	TGTGCCAGCAGCTTGTTCGACAGGGGAGGCACAGATACGCAGTATTTT
TRBV7-9	-	TRBJ1-2	-	CASSLEGNGYGYTF	TGTGCCAGCAGCTTGGAGGGGAACGGCTATGGCTACACCTTC
TRBV3-2	-	TRBJ2-7	few	CASSLREKRGSYEQYF	TGTGCCAGCAGCCTCAGGGAGAAGCGGGGCTCCTACGAGCAGTACTTC
TRBV4-1	-	TRBJ2-2	few	CASSQDRAGELFF	TGCGCCAGCAGCCAAGATAGAGCCGGGGAGCTGTTTTTT
TRBV29-1	-	TRBJ1-1	-	CSVDPKGAEAFF	TGCAGCGTTGACCCGAAAGGGGCTGAAGCTTTCTTT
TRBV5-6	-	TRBJ2-3	-	CASSSFGDTQYF	TGTGCCAGCAGCTCCTTTGGGGATACGCAGTATTTT
TRBV20-1	-	TRBJ1-1	few	CSARKGDMNTEAFF	TGCAGTGCTAGAAAGGGAGATATGAACACTGAAGCTTTCTTT
TRBV5-1	-	TRBJ1-6	-	CASSLEGQRNSPLHF	TGCGCCAGCAGCTTGGAAGGGCAGCGTAATTCACCCCTCCACTTT
TRBV12-3/TRBV12-4	-	TRBJ2-3	-	CASSLPWDRLNTQYF	TGTGCCAGCAGTTTACCTTGGGACCGCCTAAATACGCAGTATTTT